This T cell receptor (beta chain) stems from a study of vaccination and CD4 T cells after COVID-19. Concerning this clonotype itself: What it binds is not known.

Cultured CD4+ T cells had their DNA profiled by the Oncomine TCR Beta short-read assay. TCRdb fed the PCR reads into MiXCR, producing one record per CDR3 protein. The sample lists tens of thousands of distinct CDR3 sequences, under 45% occurring once. The treatment is: approximately 9-day PBMC culture with coronavirus spike peptide pools or control peptides (ViraFEST assay). The CDR3 loop spans 15 amino acids. Losses at the gene ends were 3 bases for V and 9 bases for J; bases not matched to a gene: 5. Per the germline V gene, CDR1 is LNHDA and CDR2 is SQIVND (reference sequence). The chain carries TRBV19 and TRBJ1-6; 10 bases align to TRBD1. The sequence derives from a human donor who received a COVID-19 vaccine. The sample was CD4+ T cells from blood, cultured in vitro, taken before SARS-CoV-2 vaccination. CDR3 sequence: CASSMDRGGASPLHF. CDR3 sequence (DNA): TGTGCCAGTAGTATGGACAGGGGGGGGGCTTCACCCCTCCACTTT.